A selection of T cell receptor beta chains follows, all from one sample in a study of T-cell memory formation after mild COVID-19. MiXCR was run by TCRdb on the 5' RACE reads, yielding one entry per CDR3 protein. This table holds around 470,000 distinct CDR3 sequences, about 19% found once. The sample taken for sequencing was PBMCs or a T cell subset sorted from them (not recorded which). All receptors come from an adult woman who had mild COVID-19 (a few samples of this study predate the infection). Cell type and time point are not known. CDR3s include the opening cysteine and the closing phenylalanine or tryptophan. A D gene is named only where the DNA matches it firmly. Clone size appears in some rows only: once, few, many, or a class for an expanded clone.

D gene | J gene | clone size | V gene | CDR3 protein | CDR3 DNA
TRBD2 | TRBJ2-1 | few | TRBV7-2 | CASSLVGGGPNYNEQFF | TGTGCCAGCAGCTTAGTAGGCGGGGGGCCCAATTACAATGAGCAGTTCTTC
. | TRBJ2-5 | few | TRBV7-3 | CASSHTGDGGAQYF | TGTGCCAGCAGTCATACCGGGGACGGAGGGGCCCAGTACTTC
. | TRBJ2-3 | . | TRBV7-6 | CASSSYPGSSDTQYF | TGTGCCAGCAGCTCCTACCCTGGTAGCTCAGATACGCAGTATTTT
. | TRBJ2-2 | . | TRBV12-3/TRBV12-4 | CASRERRNTGELFF | TGTGCCAGCCGTGAAAGGCGGAACACCGGGGAGCTGTTTTTT
. | TRBJ2-1 | few | TRBV6-4 | CASSESLHYEQFF | TGTGCCAGCAGTGAGAGTCTGCACTATGAGCAGTTCTTC
. | TRBJ1-1 | . | TRBV5-1 | CASSLVTGLNTEAFF | TGCGCCAGCAGCTTGGTAACAGGGTTGAACACTGAAGCTTTCTTT
. | TRBJ1-1 | . | TRBV6-6 | CASFPGVGRRAFF | TGTGCCAGCTTCCCCGGGGTAGGTCGCCGAGCTTTCTTT
. | TRBJ2-3 | few | TRBV7-2 | CASSSGINPSTDTQYF | TGTGCCAGCAGCTCCGGGATCAACCCTAGCACAGATACGCAGTATTTT
. | TRBJ1-1 | many | TRBV7-3 | CASSSTPQGNTEAFF | TGTGCCAGCAGCTCCACCCCGCAAGGGAACACTGAAGCTTTCTTT
TRBD1 | TRBJ2-7 | few | TRBV6-5 | CASRTGGLEQYF | TGTGCCAGCAGAACAGGGGGCCTCGAGCAGTACTTC
TRBD2 | TRBJ2-1 | few | TRBV5-1 | CASSLEWLAGVGNEQFF | TGCGCCAGCAGCTTGGAGTGGCTAGCGGGGGTAGGCAATGAGCAGTTCTTC
TRBD1 | TRBJ2-7 | . | TRBV7-8 | CASRPDRANSYEQYF | TGTGCCAGCAGACCGGACAGGGCAAACTCCTACGAGCAGTACTTC
. | TRBJ1-1 | . | TRBV11-1 | CASSPSAAASEAFF | TGTGCCAGCAGCCCCAGCGCAGCTGCCTCTGAAGCTTTCTTT
. | TRBJ2-7 | few | TRBV7-9 | CASSLAGAHEQYF | TGTGCCAGCAGCTTAGCGGGGGCGCATGAGCAGTACTTC
. | TRBJ2-7 | few | TRBV6-5 | CASSPTGRMYEQYF | TGTGCCAGCAGTCCAACAGGGAGAATGTACGAGCAGTACTTC
TRBD2 | TRBJ2-7 | . | TRBV5-1 | CASSPREGIGGDEQYF | TGCGCCAGCAGCCCGCGGGAGGGGATAGGCGGAGACGAGCAGTACTTC
TRBD2 | TRBJ2-2 | few | TRBV20-1 | CSASGTSDRELFF | TGCAGTGCTTCCGGGACTAGCGATAGGGAGCTGTTTTTT
TRBD1 | TRBJ2-1 | few | TRBV24-1 | CATSDTGQASSYNEQFF | TGTGCCACCAGTGATACCGGACAGGCGAGCTCCTACAATGAGCAGTTCTTC
. | TRBJ1-1 | . | TRBV20-1 | CSARVRALTNTEAFF | TGCAGTGCTAGAGTTCGGGCACTCACGAACACTGAAGCTTTCTTT
. | TRBJ2-2 | few | TRBV12-5 | CASDPRAGGELFF | TGTGCTAGTGATCCTCGCGCGGGCGGGGAGCTGTTTTTT
TRBD2 | TRBJ2-1 | few | TRBV10-3 | CAIGRTSGGANHEQFF | TGTGCCATCGGAAGGACTAGCGGGGGGGCCAACCATGAGCAGTTCTTC
. | TRBJ2-3 | few | TRBV3-1 | CASSQPSADTQYF | TGTGCCAGCAGCCAACCTAGCGCGGATACGCAGTATTTT
TRBD2 | TRBJ2-5 | . | TRBV11-2 | CASSWSLAGGPETQYF | TGTGCCAGCAGCTGGTCGCTAGCGGGGGGGCCGGAGACCCAGTACTTC
TRBD2 | TRBJ2-7 | . | TRBV7-9 | CASSATWPSSGSYEQYF | TGTGCCAGCAGCGCTACTTGGCCATCTAGCGGATCCTACGAGCAGTACTTC
. | TRBJ1-4 | few | TRBV25-1 | CASSETGYNEKLFF | TGTGCCAGCAGTGAAACCGGTTATAATGAAAAACTGTTTTTT
TRBD2 | TRBJ2-2 | few | TRBV7-9 | CASTHSTGLASTGELFF | TGTGCCAGCACCCACAGCACGGGACTAGCATCCACCGGGGAGCTGTTTTTT
. | TRBJ2-6 | few | TRBV24-1 | CATSENSGANVLTF | TGTGCCACCAGTGAAAACTCTGGGGCCAACGTCCTGACTTTC
. | TRBJ1-1 | . | TRBV19 | CASSWFGREAFF | TGTGCCAGTAGTTGGTTTGGGCGGGAGGCTTTCTTT
. | TRBJ2-3 | . | TRBV4-1 | CASSQEGRLVGDTQYF | TGCGCCAGCAGCCAAGAAGGCAGACTAGTTGGGGATACGCAGTATTTT
. | TRBJ2-6 | . | TRBV5-1 | CASSYRSGANVLTF | TGCGCCAGCAGCTACCGCTCTGGGGCCAACGTCCTGACTTTC
. | TRBJ1-1 | few | TRBV4-1 | CASSQSPPNTEAFF | TGCGCCAGCAGCCAATCGCCACCGAACACTGAAGCTTTCTTT
. | TRBJ1-2 | few | TRBV10-3 | CAISGGDGVNYGYTF | TGTGCCATCAGTGGGGGGGACGGGGTTAACTATGGCTACACCTTC
TRBD1 | TRBJ2-1 | . | TRBV4-2 | CASSQDWQGASNEQFF | TGTGCCAGCAGCCAAGATTGGCAGGGGGCGAGCAATGAGCAGTTCTTC
TRBD2 | TRBJ2-7 | . | TRBV3-1 | CASSQERLAGERSYEQYF | TGTGCCAGCAGCCAAGAACGGCTAGCGGGAGAAAGAAGCTACGAGCAGTACTTC
TRBD1 | TRBJ2-7 | . | TRBV6-5 | CASSYPGQGGLYEQYF | TGTGCCAGCAGTTACCCGGGACAGGGTGGTCTCTACGAGCAGTACTTC
TRBD2 | TRBJ2-7 | . | TRBV7-2 | CASSLEAGGAYEQYF | TGTGCCAGCAGCTTAGAGGCGGGAGGGGCCTACGAGCAGTACTTC
. | TRBJ2-3 | . | TRBV10-3 | CAISEPPTRSDTQYF | TGTGCCATCAGTGAGCCCCCCACAAGATCAGATACGCAGTATTTT
. | TRBJ1-5 | . | TRBV6-5 | CASSYSGGGNQPQHF | TGTGCCAGCAGTTACTCTGGGGGAGGCAATCAGCCCCAGCATTTT
. | TRBJ2-5 | many | TRBV29-1 | CSSVGNNEETQYF | TGCAGCTCCGTGGGGAACAACGAAGAGACCCAGTACTTC
. | TRBJ2-2 | . | TRBV4-3 | CASSQVEGVPTGELFF | TGCGCCAGCAGCCAAGTGGAGGGGGTCCCCACCGGGGAGCTGTTTTTT
. | TRBJ1-1 | . | TRBV19 | CASKFGPEAFF | TGTGCCAGTAAATTCGGTCCTGAAGCTTTCTTT
. | TRBJ2-5 | . | TRBV18 | CASSPTGYQETQYF | TGTGCCAGCTCACCAACGGGATACCAGGAGACCCAGTACTTC
TRBD1 | TRBJ1-1 | . | TRBV5-1 | CASSGGQNIEAFF | TGCGCCAGCAGCGGGGGACAGAATATTGAAGCTTTCTTT
. | TRBJ1-6 | many | TRBV12-1 | CASSPRGGGDSPLHF | TGTGCCAGCAGCCCCAGAGGAGGGGGCGATTCACCCCTCCACTTT
. | TRBJ1-1 | . | TRBV19 | CASSPRVEWTEAFF | TGTGCCAGTAGTCCCAGGGTCGAGTGGACTGAAGCTTTCTTT
TRBD1 | TRBJ1-4 | . | TRBV11-2 | CATGTGTLATNEKLFF | TGTGCCACCGGGACAGGGACCCTTGCAACTAATGAAAAACTGTTTTTT
. | TRBJ2-4 | . | TRBV5-1 | CASSPAEGSAKNIQYF | TGCGCCAGCAGCCCTGCAGAGGGATCGGCCAAAAACATTCAGTACTTC
. | TRBJ1-3 | . | TRBV5-1 | CASSLGISGNTIYF | TGCGCCAGCAGCTTAGGGATCTCTGGAAACACCATATATTTT
. | TRBJ2-7 | . | TRBV29-1 | CSVEDRRGGLYEQYF | TGCAGCGTTGAGGACCGTCGTGGCGGGTTATACGAGCAGTACTTC
. | TRBJ1-6 | few | TRBV5-6 | CASSLGGEDSPLHF | TGTGCCAGCAGCTTGGGGGGGGAGGATTCACCCCTCCACTTT
. | TRBJ1-2 | . | TRBV15 | CATSRGGGNYGYTF | TGTGCCACCAGCAGGGGAGGCGGTAACTATGGCTACACCTTC